Sequencing of this T cell receptor (beta chain) was carried out in a study of blood T cells in healthy people across ages. This clonotype has just a few counts. Germline loops: CDR1 SGHAT, CDR2 FQNNGV. The V end lost 3 bases, the J end lost 8 bases, and 13 bases lay between the germline ends. The CDR3 sequence is 14 residues long. Healthy Russian Caucasian donors spanned ages about 6 to 100 years. PCR was performed a second time for about 7 to 11 cycles using a sample-barcoded 5' primer and a J-beta primer mix. Each cDNA molecule received a tag from a template-switch adaptor that had 12 random nucleotides. TCRdb re-called the 5' RACE reads through MiXCR, storing one row per CDR3 protein. The top ten hold under 9.5% of the sample, which has around 700,000 distinct CDR3 sequences, approximately 25% seen once. A further study also used this sample, focusing on T cells of mothers and their children. From that paper: Per child, around 2.7 million TCR beta CDR3 reads were obtained, against over 9 million per mother.

The specimen sequenced was blood. V is TRBV11-2 and J is TRBJ1-4; D perhaps matches TRBD1 (6 bases). This clonotype was obtained from a boy under 18 in good health. CDR3 coding DNA: TGTGCCAGCAGCTTTACAGGGTTGGTAGAAAAACTGTTTTTT. Encoded protein: CASSFTGLVEKLFF.